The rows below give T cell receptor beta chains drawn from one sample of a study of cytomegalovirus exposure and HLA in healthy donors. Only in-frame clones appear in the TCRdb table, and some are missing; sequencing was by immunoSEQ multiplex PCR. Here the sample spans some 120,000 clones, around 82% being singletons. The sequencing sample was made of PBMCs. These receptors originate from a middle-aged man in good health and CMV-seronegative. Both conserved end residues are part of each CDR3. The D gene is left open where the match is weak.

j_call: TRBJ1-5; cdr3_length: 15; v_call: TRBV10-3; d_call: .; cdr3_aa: CAISESEFLNQPQHF
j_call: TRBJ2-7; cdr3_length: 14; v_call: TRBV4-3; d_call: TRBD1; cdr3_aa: CASSYHRGRYEQYF
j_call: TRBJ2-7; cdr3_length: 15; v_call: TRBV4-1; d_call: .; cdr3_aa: CASSQAPAGTYEQYF
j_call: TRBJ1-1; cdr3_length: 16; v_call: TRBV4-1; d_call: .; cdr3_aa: CASSHPVGQGNTEAFF
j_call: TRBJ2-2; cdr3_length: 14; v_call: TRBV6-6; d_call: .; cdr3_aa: CASSRGQNTGELFF
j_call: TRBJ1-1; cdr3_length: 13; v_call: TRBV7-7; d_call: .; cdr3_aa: CASSQGGNTEAFF
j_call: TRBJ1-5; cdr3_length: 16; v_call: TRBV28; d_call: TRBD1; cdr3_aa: CASSPAGQGSNQPQHF
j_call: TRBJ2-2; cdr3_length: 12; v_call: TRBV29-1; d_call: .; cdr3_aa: CSVGQGTGELFF
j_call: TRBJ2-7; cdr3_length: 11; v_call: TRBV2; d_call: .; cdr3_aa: CASSGTYEQYF
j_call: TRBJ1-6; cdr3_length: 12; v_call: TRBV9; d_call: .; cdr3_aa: CASSLTGSPLHF
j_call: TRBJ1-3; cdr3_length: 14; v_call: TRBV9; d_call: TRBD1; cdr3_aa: CASSTTGAGNTIYF
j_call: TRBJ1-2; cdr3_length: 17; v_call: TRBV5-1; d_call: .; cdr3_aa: CASSFMGGAGATYGYTF
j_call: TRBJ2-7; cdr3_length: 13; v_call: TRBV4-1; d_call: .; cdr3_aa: CASSHRRSYEQYF
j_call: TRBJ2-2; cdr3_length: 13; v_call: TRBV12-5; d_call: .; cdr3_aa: CASGTGNTGELFF
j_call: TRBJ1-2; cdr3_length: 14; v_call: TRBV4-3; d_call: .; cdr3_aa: CASSQDGGVYGYTF
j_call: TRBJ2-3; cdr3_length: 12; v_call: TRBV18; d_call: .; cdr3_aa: CASSPMTGTQYF
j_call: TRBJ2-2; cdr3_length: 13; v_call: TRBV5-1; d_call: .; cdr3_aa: CASSLLTNGELFF
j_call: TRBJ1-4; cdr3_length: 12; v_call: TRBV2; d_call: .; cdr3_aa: CASRQGDEKLFF
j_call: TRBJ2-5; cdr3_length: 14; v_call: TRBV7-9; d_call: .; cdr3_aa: CASSLLEYQGTQYF
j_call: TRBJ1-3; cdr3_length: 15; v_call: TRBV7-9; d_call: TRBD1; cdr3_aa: CASSPTGGIGNTIYF
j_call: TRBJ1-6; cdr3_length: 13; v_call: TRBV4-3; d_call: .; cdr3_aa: CASSFQGNSPLHF
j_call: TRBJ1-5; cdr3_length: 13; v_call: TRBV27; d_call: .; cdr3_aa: CAVRGGPYQPQHF
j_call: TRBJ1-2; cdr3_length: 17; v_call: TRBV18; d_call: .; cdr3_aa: CASSPFSGQIAGYGYTF
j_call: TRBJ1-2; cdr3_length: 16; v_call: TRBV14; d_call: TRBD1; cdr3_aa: CASSRQLGTEYYGYTF
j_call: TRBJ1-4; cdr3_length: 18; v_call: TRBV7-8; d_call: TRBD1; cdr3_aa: CASSLHSGQPATNEKLFF
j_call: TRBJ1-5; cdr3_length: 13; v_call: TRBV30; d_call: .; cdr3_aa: CAWSPGRNQPQHF
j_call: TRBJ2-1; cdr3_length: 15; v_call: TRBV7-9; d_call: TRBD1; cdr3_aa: CASSPGQGSYNEQFF
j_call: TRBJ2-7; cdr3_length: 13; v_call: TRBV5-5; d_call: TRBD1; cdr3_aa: CASSFDPGGEQYF
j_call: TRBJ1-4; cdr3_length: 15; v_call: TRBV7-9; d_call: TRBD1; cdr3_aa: CASSPHQGVEEKLFF
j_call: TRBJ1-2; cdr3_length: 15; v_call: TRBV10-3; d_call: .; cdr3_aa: CAISEMRRDAGGYTF
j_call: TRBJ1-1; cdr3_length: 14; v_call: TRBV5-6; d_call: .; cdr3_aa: CASSLPSGITEAFF
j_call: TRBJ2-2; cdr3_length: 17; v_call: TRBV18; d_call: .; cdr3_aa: CASSPVPGAANTGELFF
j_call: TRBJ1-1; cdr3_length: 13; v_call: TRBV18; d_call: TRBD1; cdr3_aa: CASSPDRGTEAFF
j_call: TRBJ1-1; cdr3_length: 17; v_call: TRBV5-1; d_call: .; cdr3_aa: CASSPPDGGGRNTEAFF
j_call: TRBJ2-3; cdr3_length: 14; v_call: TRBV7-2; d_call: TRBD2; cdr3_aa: CASSLEGLTDTQYF
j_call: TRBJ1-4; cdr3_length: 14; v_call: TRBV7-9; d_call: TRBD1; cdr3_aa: CASSPDRVSEKLFF
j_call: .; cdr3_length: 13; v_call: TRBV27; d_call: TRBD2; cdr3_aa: CASSWDRGGEQYF
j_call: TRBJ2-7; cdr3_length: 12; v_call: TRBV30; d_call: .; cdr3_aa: CAWSANRDEQYF
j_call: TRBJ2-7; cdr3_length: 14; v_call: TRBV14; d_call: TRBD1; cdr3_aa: CASSNSGQRNEQYF
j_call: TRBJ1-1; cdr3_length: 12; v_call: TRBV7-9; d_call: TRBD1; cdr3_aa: CASSSMGQEAFF
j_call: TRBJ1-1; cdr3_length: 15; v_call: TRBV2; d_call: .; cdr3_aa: CASSPPQGSHTEAFF
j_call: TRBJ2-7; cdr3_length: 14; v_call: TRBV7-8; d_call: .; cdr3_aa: CASSLATRNGEQYF
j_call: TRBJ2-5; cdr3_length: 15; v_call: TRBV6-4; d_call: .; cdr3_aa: CASSVIAEPQETQYF
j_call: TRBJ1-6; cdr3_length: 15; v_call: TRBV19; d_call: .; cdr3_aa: CASSIATPQISPLHF
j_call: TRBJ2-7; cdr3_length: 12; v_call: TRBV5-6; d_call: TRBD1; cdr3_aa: CASSWPGGEQYF
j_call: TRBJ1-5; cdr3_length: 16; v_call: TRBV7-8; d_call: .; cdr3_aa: CASSLEGVVGNQPQHF
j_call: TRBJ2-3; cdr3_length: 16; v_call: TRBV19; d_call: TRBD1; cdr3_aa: CASSITTGGRRDTQYF
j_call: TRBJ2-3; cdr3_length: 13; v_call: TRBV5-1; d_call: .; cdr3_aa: CASSLNGADTQYF
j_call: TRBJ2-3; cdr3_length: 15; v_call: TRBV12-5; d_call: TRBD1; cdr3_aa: CASGPGTGDTDTQYF
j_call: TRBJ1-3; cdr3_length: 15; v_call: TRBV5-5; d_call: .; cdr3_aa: CASSEIVLSGNTIYF
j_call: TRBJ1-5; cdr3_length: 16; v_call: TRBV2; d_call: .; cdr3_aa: CASSEFYQYSNQPQHF
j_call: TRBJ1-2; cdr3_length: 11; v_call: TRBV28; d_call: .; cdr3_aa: CASTLGGGYTF
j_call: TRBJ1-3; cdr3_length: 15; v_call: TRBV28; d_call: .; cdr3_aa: CASGGGRHSGNTIYF
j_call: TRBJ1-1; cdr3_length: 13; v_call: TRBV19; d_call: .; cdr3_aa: CASHWGGNTEAFF
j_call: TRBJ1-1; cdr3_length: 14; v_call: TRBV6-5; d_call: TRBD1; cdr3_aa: CASSLTGVNTEAFF
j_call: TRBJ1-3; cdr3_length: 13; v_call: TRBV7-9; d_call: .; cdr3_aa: CASSSLYGNTIYF
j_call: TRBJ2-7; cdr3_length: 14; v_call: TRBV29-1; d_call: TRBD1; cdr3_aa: CSVGPDRVAVEQYF
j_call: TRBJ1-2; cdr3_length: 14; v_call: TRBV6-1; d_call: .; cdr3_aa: CASSAREVYSGYTF
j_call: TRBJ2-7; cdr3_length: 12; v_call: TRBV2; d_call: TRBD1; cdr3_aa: CASLTGQGEQYF
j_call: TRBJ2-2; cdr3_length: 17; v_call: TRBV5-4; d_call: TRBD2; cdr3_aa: CASSFEPAGGGTGELFF